This TCR beta chain was documented in a study of blood T cells in healthy people across ages. For the study at large: For every two T cells, template switching captured about one barcoded beta molecule. General study findings and limits: Observed TCR beta diversity showed a strong correlation with the percentage of naive T cells as measured by flow cytometry.

In the case of this clonotype: Antigen: not known.

Deletions cut 5 bases from V and 1 base from J, with 7 bases between. This CDR3 has 13 amino acids. Sample-barcoded 5' priming and a J-beta primer mix drove a second PCR of about 6 to 12 cycles. MiXCR was run by TCRdb on the 5' RACE reads, yielding one entry per CDR3 protein. The data show under 1,000,000 distinct CDR3 sequences, with less than 60% seen just once and over 15% held by the top ten. The chain links TRBV12-3 or TRBV12-4 to TRBJ2-3, with unresolved D. This clonotype originated in a man at least 80 years old in good health. What was sequenced was blood. The CDR3 loop is CASSGEGTDTQYF. CDR3 nucleotides: TGTGCCAGCAGTGGTGAGGGCACAGATACGCAGTATTTT.